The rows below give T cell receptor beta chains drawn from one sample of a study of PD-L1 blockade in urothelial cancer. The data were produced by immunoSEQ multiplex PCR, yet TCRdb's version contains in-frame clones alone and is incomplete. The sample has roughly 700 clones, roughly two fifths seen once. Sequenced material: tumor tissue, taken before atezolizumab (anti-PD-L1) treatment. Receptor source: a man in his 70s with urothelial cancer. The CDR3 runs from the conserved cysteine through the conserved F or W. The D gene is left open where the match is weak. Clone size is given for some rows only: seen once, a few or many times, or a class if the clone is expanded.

CDR3aa: CASTFSDRVKEKLFF
CDR3nt: TGTGCCAGCACGTTTTCGGACAGGGTAAAAGAAAAACTGTTTTTT
v_gene: TRBV6-8
j_gene: TRBJ1-4
d_gene: TRBD1
abundance: few

CDR3aa: CASSQFQGARGNTIYF
CDR3nt: TGTGCCAGCAGCCAATTTCAGGGGGCGCGAGGAAACACCATATATTTT
v_gene: TRBV16
j_gene: TRBJ1-3
d_gene: TRBD1
abundance: NA

CDR3aa: CASRKTGGNTEAFF
CDR3nt: TGTGCCAGTAGAAAGACAGGGGGGAACACTGAAGCTTTCTTT
v_gene: TRBV19
j_gene: TRBJ1-1
d_gene: TRBD1
abundance: NA

CDR3aa: CAWSVQGGVTTNEKLFF
CDR3nt: TGTGCCTGGAGTGTACAGGGGGGAGTTACAACTAATGAAAAACTGTTTTTT
v_gene: TRBV30
j_gene: TRBJ1-4
d_gene: TRBD1
abundance: few

CDR3aa: CASSPRGSTGNEQFF
CDR3nt: TGTGCCAGCAGCCCACGCGGTAGCACGGGCAATGAGCAGTTCTTC
v_gene: TRBV28
j_gene: TRBJ2-1
d_gene: NA
abundance: few

CDR3aa: CASRVAGGSSYEQYF
CDR3nt: TGCGCCAGCAGGGTAGCGGGAGGGAGCTCCTACGAGCAGTACTTC
v_gene: TRBV10-2
j_gene: TRBJ2-7
d_gene: TRBD2
abundance: NA

CDR3aa: CAWSVSSGKGTDTQYF
CDR3nt: TGTGCCTGGAGTGTCTCTAGCGGGAAGGGCACAGATACGCAGTATTTT
v_gene: TRBV30
j_gene: TRBJ2-3
d_gene: TRBD2
abundance: NA

CDR3aa: CAWSVLGSGTGELFF
CDR3nt: TGTGCCTGGAGTGTACTGGGGTCGGGCACCGGGGAGCTGTTTTTT
v_gene: TRBV30
j_gene: TRBJ2-2
d_gene: NA
abundance: NA

CDR3aa: CASTYTANQPQHF
CDR3nt: TGTGCCAGCACGTACACGGCCAATCAGCCCCAGCATTTT
v_gene: TRBV2
j_gene: TRBJ1-5
d_gene: NA
abundance: few

CDR3aa: CASSLMTAYEQYF
CDR3nt: TGCGCCAGCAGCTTAATGACAGCGTACGAGCAGTACTTC
v_gene: TRBV23-1
j_gene: TRBJ2-7
d_gene: NA
abundance: few

CDR3aa: CSVNGPVGETQYF
CDR3nt: TGCAGCGTGAATGGCCCCGTGGGGGAGACCCAGTACTTC
v_gene: TRBV29-1
j_gene: TRBJ2-5
d_gene: NA
abundance: NA

CDR3aa: CATFSGPRPGNEQFF
CDR3nt: TGTGCCACCTTCTCCGGGCCGCGCCCGGGCAATGAGCAGTTCTTC
v_gene: TRBV28
j_gene: TRBJ2-1
d_gene: NA
abundance: NA

CDR3aa: CASRTSGTFGTQYF
CDR3nt: TGTGCCTCCAGGACTAGCGGGACCTTCGGTACGCAGTATTTT
v_gene: TRBV30
j_gene: TRBJ2-3
d_gene: TRBD2
abundance: few

CDR3aa: CASSLWTDDLNTEAFF
CDR3nt: TGTGCCAGCAGTTTATGGACAGACGACTTGAACACTGAAGCTTTCTTT
v_gene: TRBV28
j_gene: TRBJ1-1
d_gene: NA
abundance: few

CDR3aa: CASSDNSGGNEQFF
CDR3nt: TGTGCCAGCAGTGATAACTCCGGGGGAAATGAGCAGTTCTTC
v_gene: TRBV25-1
j_gene: TRBJ2-1
d_gene: NA
abundance: NA

CDR3aa: CASSQQPGRLGTEAFF
CDR3nt: TGTGCCAGCAGCCAACAGCCGGGACGGTTAGGCACTGAAGCTTTCTTT
v_gene: TRBV9
j_gene: TRBJ1-1
d_gene: NA
abundance: few

CDR3aa: CASSWYGTQPQETQYF
CDR3nt: TGTGCCAGCAGTTGGTACGGGACGCAGCCCCAAGAGACCCAGTACTTC
v_gene: TRBV28
j_gene: TRBJ2-5
d_gene: NA
abundance: NA

CDR3aa: CAWSGGDGDTGELFF
CDR3nt: TGTGCCTGGAGTGGAGGGGACGGCGACACCGGGGAGCTGTTTTTT
v_gene: TRBV30
j_gene: TRBJ2-2
d_gene: NA
abundance: large

CDR3aa: CASSYRAGGTEAFF
CDR3nt: TGTGCCAGCAGTTACAGGGCGGGGGGCACTGAAGCTTTCTTT
v_gene: TRBV6-8
j_gene: TRBJ1-1
d_gene: NA
abundance: large

CDR3aa: CASSSRQGPMNTEAFF
CDR3nt: TGTGCCAGCAGCTCAAGACAGGGACCAATGAACACTGAAGCTTTCTTT
v_gene: TRBV9
j_gene: TRBJ1-1
d_gene: TRBD1
abundance: NA

CDR3aa: CASSLGREGTEAFF
CDR3nt: TGTGCCAGCAGCCTAGGGCGTGAGGGCACTGAAGCTTTCTTT
v_gene: TRBV11-3
j_gene: TRBJ1-1
d_gene: NA
abundance: large

CDR3aa: CASNIEGNTGELFF
CDR3nt: TGTGCCAGCAATATCGAAGGGAACACCGGGGAGCTGTTTTTT
v_gene: TRBV9
j_gene: TRBJ2-2
d_gene: NA
abundance: medium-sized

CDR3aa: CATSSVLGGTEAFF
CDR3nt: TGTGCCACCAGCAGTGTTTTGGGGGGCACTGAAGCTTTCTTT
v_gene: TRBV15
j_gene: TRBJ1-1
d_gene: NA
abundance: NA

CDR3aa: CASSPLQGYTGELFF
CDR3nt: TGTGCCAGCTCACCGTTGCAGGGGTACACCGGGGAGCTGTTTTTT
v_gene: TRBV18
j_gene: TRBJ2-2
d_gene: NA
abundance: NA